These T cell receptor beta chains were read from a single sample in a study of T cell repertoires in cytomegalovirus infection. TCRdb recomputed calls from the reads with MiXCR, one row per CDR3 protein. The sample includes roughly 130,000 distinct CDR3 sequences, roughly 9% of them seen just once. Source material: PBMCs. All receptors come from a human donor in good health (CMV status not recorded). Some clones in this sample may be carry-over from other donors' samples. Both conserved end residues are part of each CDR3. The D gene is left open where the match is weak. Where a row states a size, it is once, few, many or the class of an expanded clone; other rows omit it.

v_gene: TRBV7-9
abundance: many
d_gene: .
j_gene: TRBJ1-2
CDR3nt: TGTGCCAGCAGCCCGAGACAGGAGGGCTACACCTTC
CDR3aa: CASSPRQEGYTF

v_gene: TRBV12-3/TRBV12-4
abundance: many
d_gene: .
j_gene: TRBJ1-1
CDR3nt: TGTGCCAGCACGCCCAGGGTGGGCGCTGAAGCTTTCTTT
CDR3aa: CASTPRVGAEAFF

v_gene: TRBV11-2
abundance: medium-sized
d_gene: .
j_gene: TRBJ1-6
CDR3nt: TGTGCCAGCAGCCTGAAAGGAAGGGCTTCGAAGAATTCACCCCTCCACTTT
CDR3aa: CASSLKGRASKNSPLHF

v_gene: TRBV20-1
abundance: .
d_gene: TRBD2
j_gene: TRBJ2-1
CDR3nt: TGCAGTGCTAGAGCCCTTAGCGGGGGGGCCCGCAATGAGCAGTTCTTC
CDR3aa: CSARALSGGARNEQFF

v_gene: TRBV2
abundance: .
d_gene: .
j_gene: TRBJ2-1
CDR3nt: TGTGCCAGCAGTGAAGCGAGGGTTGAGCAGTTCTTC
CDR3aa: CASSEARVEQFF

v_gene: TRBV10-3
abundance: .
d_gene: .
j_gene: TRBJ2-1
CDR3nt: TGTGCCATCAGTGAGCCAGGGATGGGATTCGACAATGAGCAGTTCTTC
CDR3aa: CAISEPGMGFDNEQFF

v_gene: TRBV7-8
abundance: .
d_gene: .
j_gene: TRBJ1-2
CDR3nt: TGTGCCAGCAGCTTAGAGGTTGGGTCAGCCGGAAACTATGGCTACACCTTC
CDR3aa: CASSLEVGSAGNYGYTF

v_gene: TRBV20-1
abundance: many
d_gene: TRBD1
j_gene: TRBJ1-2
CDR3nt: TGCAGTGCTAGAGATATGGGGACAGGGGGCCTAGCTAACTATGGCTACACCTTC
CDR3aa: CSARDMGTGGLANYGYTF

v_gene: TRBV28
abundance: many
d_gene: .
j_gene: TRBJ2-3
CDR3nt: TGTGCCAGCACCTTGGCAGGGCCCGCAGATACGCAGTATTTT
CDR3aa: CASTLAGPADTQYF

v_gene: TRBV25-1
abundance: many
d_gene: .
j_gene: TRBJ1-6
CDR3nt: TGTGCCAGCAGTGGGTCCAGGAGGAAGAATTCACCCCTCCACTTT
CDR3aa: CASSGSRRKNSPLHF

v_gene: TRBV2
abundance: few
d_gene: .
j_gene: TRBJ1-5
CDR3nt: TGTGCCAGCACCGAAACGCAAGAGTATCAGCCCCAGCATTTT
CDR3aa: CASTETQEYQPQHF

v_gene: TRBV7-2
abundance: many
d_gene: .
j_gene: TRBJ2-5
CDR3nt: TGTGCCAGCAGCTTACGTCTTTCGCGGGGAGGAGAGACCCAGTACTTC
CDR3aa: CASSLRLSRGGETQYF

v_gene: TRBV9
abundance: many
d_gene: TRBD1
j_gene: TRBJ1-3
CDR3nt: TGTGCCAGCAGCGTAGAGGGGGCATATGGAAACACCATATATTTT
CDR3aa: CASSVEGAYGNTIYF

v_gene: TRBV4-1
abundance: many
d_gene: .
j_gene: TRBJ2-1
CDR3nt: TGCGCCAGCAGCCAAGAAAGGAGTCGTGAGCAGTTCTTC
CDR3aa: CASSQERSREQFF

v_gene: TRBV7-2
abundance: many
d_gene: TRBD2
j_gene: TRBJ2-7
CDR3nt: TGTGCCAGCAGCTTGCAGACTAGCGGGGGCCTCTACGAGCAGTACTTC
CDR3aa: CASSLQTSGGLYEQYF

v_gene: TRBV12-3/TRBV12-4
abundance: .
d_gene: .
j_gene: TRBJ1-1
CDR3nt: TGTGCCAGCAGTCCCCTCTCGGGGACTGAAGCTTTCTTT
CDR3aa: CASSPLSGTEAFF

v_gene: TRBV20-1
abundance: few
d_gene: .
j_gene: TRBJ1-1
CDR3nt: TGCAGTGCTAGAGATCCCGGAGGGGTCACTGAAGCTTTCTTT
CDR3aa: CSARDPGGVTEAFF

v_gene: TRBV20-1
abundance: .
d_gene: .
j_gene: TRBJ2-1
CDR3nt: TGCAGTGGGCGGAGTACCAGGGGGAGGAATGAGCAGTTCTTC
CDR3aa: CSGRSTRGRNEQFF

v_gene: TRBV20-1
abundance: .
d_gene: TRBD2
j_gene: TRBJ2-3
CDR3nt: TGCAGTGCCCGGGACTACACACACTCACGCACAGATACGCAGTATTTT
CDR3aa: CSARDYTHSRTDTQYF

v_gene: TRBV7-2
abundance: many
d_gene: TRBD2
j_gene: TRBJ2-1
CDR3nt: TGTGCCAGCAGCGCGCTAGCGGGGGTTGACAATGAGCAGTTCTTC
CDR3aa: CASSALAGVDNEQFF

v_gene: TRBV7-9
abundance: many
d_gene: .
j_gene: TRBJ2-1
CDR3nt: TGTGCCAGCAGCTCCGACCCCAACAATGAGCAGTTCTTC
CDR3aa: CASSSDPNNEQFF

v_gene: TRBV10-3
abundance: many
d_gene: TRBD1
j_gene: TRBJ2-5
CDR3nt: TGTGCCATCAGTCCGAGGGACAGGGAGGAGACCCAGTACTTC
CDR3aa: CAISPRDREETQYF

v_gene: TRBV7-2
abundance: many
d_gene: TRBD2
j_gene: TRBJ2-3
CDR3nt: TGTGCCAGCAGCTCCGGACTAGCGGGGCGGGGAGGTACGCAGTATTTT
CDR3aa: CASSSGLAGRGGTQYF

v_gene: TRBV7-2
abundance: many
d_gene: .
j_gene: TRBJ1-1
CDR3nt: TGTGCCAGCAGCTTAGTCGGGCTGACGATGAACACTGAAGCTTTCTTT
CDR3aa: CASSLVGLTMNTEAFF

v_gene: TRBV29-1
abundance: .
d_gene: TRBD2
j_gene: TRBJ2-5
CDR3nt: TGCAGCGTTGGTCGGGGCTCGGGCGGGGGAGAGACCCAGTACTTC
CDR3aa: CSVGRGSGGGETQYF

v_gene: TRBV6-6
abundance: many
d_gene: .
j_gene: TRBJ2-2
CDR3nt: TGTGCCAGCAGTTACTCGAGAGGGTCCAACGGGGAGCTGTTTTTT
CDR3aa: CASSYSRGSNGELFF

v_gene: TRBV7-8
abundance: many
d_gene: TRBD2
j_gene: TRBJ2-4
CDR3nt: TGTGCCAGCAGCTTTAGCGGGGGGGCACAAGGAAACATTCAGTACTTC
CDR3aa: CASSFSGGAQGNIQYF

v_gene: TRBV24-1
abundance: many
d_gene: .
j_gene: TRBJ1-5
CDR3nt: TGTGCCACCAGTCGGGCAGGGGAGGATCAGCCCCAGCATTTT
CDR3aa: CATSRAGEDQPQHF

v_gene: TRBV5-4
abundance: many
d_gene: TRBD1
j_gene: TRBJ2-3
CDR3nt: TGTGCCAGCAGCTATGGACAGGGTACGGATACGCAGTATTTT
CDR3aa: CASSYGQGTDTQYF

v_gene: TRBV6-2/TRBV6-3
abundance: .
d_gene: .
j_gene: TRBJ2-7
CDR3nt: TGTGCCAGCAGTCAGTCCTACGAGCAGTACTTC
CDR3aa: CASSQSYEQYF

v_gene: TRBV2
abundance: many
d_gene: .
j_gene: TRBJ1-1
CDR3nt: TGTGCCAGCAGTGACTTTTGGAACACTGAAGCTTTCTTT
CDR3aa: CASSDFWNTEAFF

v_gene: TRBV25-1
abundance: .
d_gene: .
j_gene: TRBJ2-7
CDR3nt: TGTGCCAGCAGTGGATTGGGGGGCGCGGTGGGCGAGCAGTACTTC
CDR3aa: CASSGLGGAVGEQYF

v_gene: TRBV24-1
abundance: few
d_gene: .
j_gene: TRBJ2-3
CDR3nt: TGTGCCACCAGTGATTGGCGGGCAGATACGCAGTATTTT
CDR3aa: CATSDWRADTQYF

v_gene: TRBV28
abundance: many
d_gene: TRBD1
j_gene: TRBJ2-7
CDR3nt: TGTGCCAGCAGTTTCGCGGCAGGGGGCGTCTACGAGCAGTACTTC
CDR3aa: CASSFAAGGVYEQYF

v_gene: TRBV19
abundance: few
d_gene: .
j_gene: TRBJ1-1
CDR3nt: TGTGCCAGTAGTATAGAAGGTTGGAACACTGAAGCTTTCTTT
CDR3aa: CASSIEGWNTEAFF

v_gene: TRBV20-1
abundance: few
d_gene: .
j_gene: TRBJ1-2
CDR3nt: TGCAGTGCTAGAGCGGCGGACCTGAGCTATGGCTACACCTTC
CDR3aa: CSARAADLSYGYTF

v_gene: TRBV2
abundance: .
d_gene: TRBD1
j_gene: TRBJ1-4
CDR3nt: TGTGCCAGCAGTGGAGGGGACAGCGCCAATGAAAAACTGTTTTTT
CDR3aa: CASSGGDSANEKLFF

v_gene: TRBV7-9
abundance: many
d_gene: .
j_gene: TRBJ1-5
CDR3nt: TGTGCCAGCAGCCAAAACAGCAATCAGCCCCAGCATTTT
CDR3aa: CASSQNSNQPQHF

v_gene: TRBV7-2
abundance: many
d_gene: .
j_gene: TRBJ2-7
CDR3nt: TGTGCCAGCAGCTTGGCCTTGTCCCCCCACGAGCAGTACTTC
CDR3aa: CASSLALSPHEQYF

v_gene: TRBV9
abundance: many
d_gene: .
j_gene: TRBJ2-4
CDR3nt: TGTGCCAGCAGCGTAGCTTCCGGGGCAGAGATAGCCAAAAACATTCAGTACTTC
CDR3aa: CASSVASGAEIAKNIQYF

v_gene: TRBV9
abundance: .
d_gene: TRBD2
j_gene: TRBJ2-1
CDR3nt: TGTGCCAGCAGCGTAACCGGGGGGGGGTACAATGAGCAGTTCTTC
CDR3aa: CASSVTGGGYNEQFF

v_gene: TRBV7-2
abundance: many
d_gene: .
j_gene: TRBJ1-3
CDR3nt: TGTGCCAGCAGCTCCCAGGGGGGAAACACCATATATTTT
CDR3aa: CASSSQGGNTIYF

v_gene: TRBV11-2
abundance: few
d_gene: .
j_gene: TRBJ1-2
CDR3nt: TGTGCCAGCAGCGCCAGGGACGGGGTTTTTGGGGGCTACACCTTC
CDR3aa: CASSARDGVFGGYTF

v_gene: TRBV6-4
abundance: .
d_gene: TRBD2
j_gene: TRBJ2-1
CDR3nt: TGTGCCAGCAGTGAACTAGCGGGGGCGACGGAGTTCTTC
CDR3aa: CASSELAGATEFF

v_gene: TRBV7-6
abundance: .
d_gene: .
j_gene: TRBJ1-1
CDR3nt: TGTGCCAGCAGCCCTTGGACAGCGTTGGACACTGAAGCTTTCTTT
CDR3aa: CASSPWTALDTEAFF